This passage covers 18 T cell receptor beta chains from one sample sequenced in a study of cytomegalovirus exposure and HLA in healthy donors. Vbeta (60) and Jbeta (13) primers were used in the PCR. Only in-frame clones appear in the TCRdb table, and some are missing; sequencing was by immunoSEQ multiplex PCR. Recorded here are 150,000 to 200,000 clones; the top ten clones represent 1% to 1.5%. The source material was PBMCs. All receptors come from a woman in her sixties or seventies in good health and CMV-seronegative.

The gene calls are TRBV7-9 and TRBJ1-1; 10 nucleotides line up with TRBD1. The germline gives CDR1 SEHNR, CDR2 FQNEAQ (reference sequence). This CDR3 is built from 17 residues. The junction had 16 bases not matched to a gene; V was cut back by 5 bases and J by 7 bases. CDR3 DNA sequence: TGTGCCAGCAGCCTTAGAGCCGGGACAGGGGTTTCATTTGAAGCTTTCTTT. Translating it yields CASSLRAGTGVSFEAFF.

The gene calls are TRBV5-5 and TRBJ2-1, with 13 nucleotides matching TRBD2. This CDR3 has 17 amino acids. The germline V gene encodes CDR1 SGHKS and CDR2 YYEKEE (reference sequence). Trimming removed 3 bases from V and 5 bases from J; junction bases left unmatched: 8. CDR3 region: CASSWAGGTSGNNEQFF. The DNA for the CDR3 is TGTGCCAGCAGCTGGGCAGGGGGGACTAGCGGGAACAATGAGCAGTTCTTC.

The chain carries TRBV11-2 and TRBJ1-1; a possible D gene is TRBD1 (6 bases). Trimming removed 0 bases at V and 4 bases at J, with 12 bases between. The CDR3 length is 15 residues. From germline, CDR1 is SGHAT and CDR2 FQNNGV. CDR3 region: CASSLDRGGPTEAFF. CDR3 sequence (DNA): TGTGCCAGCAGCTTAGATCGGGGGGGCCCCACTGAAGCTTTCTTT.

The chain combines TRBV6-1 with TRBJ2-1, with a weak D call TRBD2 (5 bases). The CDR3 length is 16 residues. Per germline, CDR1 MNHNS and CDR2 SASEGT. Trimming cost V 4 bases and J 1 base, with 14 bases left between them. In nucleotides, the CDR3 is TGTGCCAGCAGTGCCCGAGGGAGTGTTTCCTACAATGAGCAGTTCTTC. It codes for CASSARGSVSYNEQFF.

V and J are TRBV15 and TRBJ1-1; D not certain. V lost 1 base and J 1 base, leaving 7 bases between the germline ends. CDR3 size: 14 residues. Per the germline V gene, CDR1 is LNHNV and CDR2 is YYDKDF (reference sequence). The CDR3 DNA follows: TGTGCCACCAGCAGAGGACTGGGGAACACTGAAGCTTTCTTT. It yields the protein CATSRGLGNTEAFF. Full variable domain (missing parts from reference TRBV15 and TRBJ1-1): DAMVIQNPRYQVTQFGKPVTLSCSQTLNHNVMYWYQQKSSQAPKLLFHYYDKDFNNEADTPDNFQSRRPNTSFCFLDIRSPGLGDTAMYLCATSRGLGNTEAFFGQGTRLTVV.

The V and J genes are TRBV7-2 and TRBJ1-1; D might be TRBD1 (5 bases). The V and J ends lost 5 bases and 1 base respectively, with 8 bases between them. The CDR3 runs 13 residues. Germline values: CDR1 SGHTA, CDR2 FQGNSA. The CDR3 DNA reads TGTGCCAGCAGCCCCACAGGGAACACTGAAGCTTTCTTT. Translation gives CASSPTGNTEAFF.

V usage is TRBV19 and J usage is TRBJ1-3; TRBD1 might be the D (6 bases). Germline lookup yields CDR1 LNHDA and CDR2 SQIVND (reference sequence). The ends were cut back, 5 bases at V and 0 bases at J, with 20 bases in the middle. This CDR3 spans 18 amino acids. The CDR3 coding sequence is TGTGCCAGTAGTCCTAACCCCCCGGACAGTTTCTCTGGAAACACCATATATTTT. It encodes CASSPNPPDSFSGNTIYF.

This chain links TRBV6-7 with TRBJ2-7, with D maybe TRBD1 (5 bases). TRBV6-7 is treated as an ORF (open reading frame) with a function not yet certain. CDR3 length equals 16 residues. V lost 3 bases and J 5 bases, leaving 20 bases between the germline ends. CDR3 sequence (DNA): TGTGCCAGCAGTTATGCTAAAGACAGCCCCCCGAACGAGCAGTACTTC. It encodes CASSYAKDSPPNEQYF.

The CDR3 region is CASSYRERSNQPQHF. The CDR3 nucleotides read TGTGCCAGTAGCTACAGGGAGCGGAGCAATCAGCCCCAGCATTTT. This chain links TRBV19 with TRBJ1-5, with D possibly TRBD1 on 6 matching bases. Germline-derived CDR1 and CDR2 are LNHDA and SQIVND (reference sequence). V was shortened by 6 bases and J by 1 base, with 13 bases between the two germline ends. The CDR3 consists of 15 residues.

This chain links TRBV18 with TRBJ2-7, with D possibly TRBD1 on 5 matching bases. V lost 3 bases and J lost 2, with 11 bases in between. The CDR3 is made up of 14 amino acids. The V gene's germline CDR1 is KGHSH and CDR2 LQKENI. The CDR3 nucleotides are TGTGCCAGCTCACCTACGACGGACACCTACGAGCAGTACTTC. It specifies CASSPTTDTYEQYF.

The rearrangement links TRBV2 to TRBJ2-3; the D gene is possibly TRBD1 (5 bases). Trimming left V 5 bases short and J 6 bases short, with 18 bases between. The germline CDR1 and CDR2 sequences are SNHLY and FYNNEI. This CDR3 is 15 amino acids long. The CDR3 DNA reads as TGTGCCAGCAGTCCCCAAGGCCGTGGGGCGGATACGCAGTATTTT. The encoded protein is CASSPQGRGADTQYF.

The rearrangement uses TRBV5-4 and TRBJ2-7, with 8 bases fitting TRBD1. V was pared by 0 bases and J by 2 bases, with 4 bases of the junction left unmatched. Germline V gives CDR1 SGHNT, CDR2 YYREEE (reference sequence). This CDR3 comprises 15 residues. The CDR3 spells CASSLGQGITYEQYF. DNA for the CDR3: TGTGCCAGCAGCTTGGGACAGGGGATTACCTACGAGCAGTACTTC.

The CDR3 DNA reads as TGCAGCGTTGAACCGGGGATGAACACTGAAGCTTTCTTT. Its protein is CSVEPGMNTEAFF. The rearrangement joins TRBV29-1 to TRBJ1-1; D gene unclear. This CDR3 has 13 amino acids. Trimming removed 2 bases from V and 0 bases from J, with 7 bases in between. CDR1 and CDR2 (germline): SQVTM, ANQGSEA.

The chain links TRBV7-6 to TRBJ2-1, with D perhaps matching TRBD2 (5 bases). Trimming pared 5 bases from V and 0 bases from J, leaving 8 bases between. Per germline, CDR1 SGHVS and CDR2 FNYEAQ. The CDR3 is 14 residues long. This chain's CDR3 is CASSLGSSYNEQFF. CDR3 coding DNA: TGTGCCAGCAGCCTGGGGAGCTCCTACAATGAGCAGTTCTTC.

J is TRBJ1-1 and V is TRBV10-2; the D gene is possibly TRBD1 (5 bases). Looked up from germline, CDR1 is WSHSY and CDR2 is SAAADI. V shed 2 bases and J shed 10 bases, with 11 bases lying between them. This CDR3 spans 12 amino acids. The CDR3 DNA sequence: TGCGCCAGCAGTGAGGTATTGGGGGGAGCTTTCTTT. It yields the protein CASSEVLGGAFF.

The V call is TRBV5-1, the J call TRBJ1-2, with D possibly being TRBD1 (6 bases). Trimming cost V 6 bases and J 6 bases, with 24 bases left between them. This CDR3 spans 16 amino acids. Germline CDR1 reads SGHRS; CDR2 reads YFSETQ. The CDR3 region is CASTLQFGQNEDGYTF. The CDR3 DNA reads as TGCGCCAGCACGCTGCAGTTCGGACAGAATGAGGATGGCTACACCTTC.

The CDR3 sequence is CASSERGGNQPQHF. The CDR3, as DNA: TGTGCCAGCAGCGAGCGGGGGGGGAATCAGCCCCAGCATTTT. The rearrangement links TRBV9 to TRBJ1-5; weak D call: TRBD1 (5 bases). The germline V and J ends were trimmed by 3 bases and 4 bases, with 11 bases remaining between them. The CDR3 totals 14 residues. Germline assignment: CDR1 SGDLS and CDR2 YYNGEE.

The chain is built from TRBV5-6 and TRBJ2-7, with D possibly matching TRBD1 (5 bases). The germline gives CDR1 SGHDT, CDR2 YYEEEE. V was pared by 1 base and J by 6 bases, with 20 bases between. The CDR3 consists of 16 residues. CDR3 in DNA: TGTGCCAGCAGCTTGACAGGAAACAGCTACTTGGGCGAGCAGTACTTC. This codes for CASSLTGNSYLGEQYF.